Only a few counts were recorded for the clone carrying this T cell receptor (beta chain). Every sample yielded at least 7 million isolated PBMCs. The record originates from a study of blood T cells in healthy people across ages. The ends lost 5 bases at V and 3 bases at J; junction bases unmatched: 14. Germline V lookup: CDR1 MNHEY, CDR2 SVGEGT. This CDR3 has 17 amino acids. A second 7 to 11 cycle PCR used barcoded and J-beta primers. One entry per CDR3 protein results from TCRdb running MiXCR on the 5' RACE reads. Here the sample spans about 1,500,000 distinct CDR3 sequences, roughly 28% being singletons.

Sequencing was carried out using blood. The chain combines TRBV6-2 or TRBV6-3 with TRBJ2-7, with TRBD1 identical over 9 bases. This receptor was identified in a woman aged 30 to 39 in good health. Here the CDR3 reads CASSPDRGRQPNYEQYF. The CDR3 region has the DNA TGTGCCAGCAGTCCGGACAGGGGTCGTCAACCCAACTACGAGCAGTACTTC.